Listed below are T cell receptor beta chains from one sample, sequenced in a study of shared T cell receptors in the human thymus. TCRdb's table, derived via immunoSEQ multiplex PCR, lists solely in-frame clones and lacks some. The table lists around 67,000 clones, 90% to 95% of them singletons. Material for sequencing was thymocytes. These receptor sequences come from a human donor. The CDR3 runs from the conserved cysteine through the conserved F or W. A clone size is listed for some rows: how often the clone was seen (once, few, many), or a class if it is expanded.

j_gene: TRBJ2-7; v_gene: TRBV2; abundance: -; CDR3aa: CASSEPTPNRDNHYEQYF
j_gene: TRBJ1-3; v_gene: TRBV7-2; abundance: -; CDR3aa: CASSRLQGDSGNTIYF
j_gene: TRBJ2-7; v_gene: TRBV27; abundance: -; CDR3aa: CASSHDPTDQYF
j_gene: TRBJ2-1; v_gene: TRBV7-3; abundance: -; CDR3aa: CASSLIGLAGLSSYNEQFF
j_gene: TRBJ2-1; v_gene: TRBV18; abundance: -; CDR3aa: CASSRAGTGTYNEQFF
j_gene: TRBJ2-2; v_gene: TRBV7-3; abundance: -; CDR3aa: CASSQRRGTTTGELFF
j_gene: TRBJ1-1; v_gene: TRBV7-2; abundance: -; CDR3aa: CASSLVGEKQGSNTEAFF
j_gene: TRBJ2-6; v_gene: TRBV7-2; abundance: -; CDR3aa: CASSLAMGGQGAGANVLTF
j_gene: TRBJ2-3; v_gene: TRBV7-6; abundance: -; CDR3aa: CASSQAGTGGPDTQYF
j_gene: TRBJ2-1; v_gene: TRBV6-6; abundance: -; CDR3aa: CASSPNGGVRNEQFF
j_gene: TRBJ2-2; v_gene: TRBV7-2; abundance: -; CDR3aa: CASRGGSTGELFF
j_gene: TRBJ2-2; v_gene: TRBV6-1; abundance: -; CDR3aa: CASSRTLNTGELFF
j_gene: TRBJ1-6; v_gene: TRBV6-1; abundance: -; CDR3aa: CASSENPVTGGYSPLHF
j_gene: TRBJ2-7; v_gene: TRBV14; abundance: -; CDR3aa: CASSQDGADRVTSYEQYF
j_gene: TRBJ1-1; v_gene: TRBV18; abundance: few; CDR3aa: CASSREITEAFF
j_gene: TRBJ1-1; v_gene: TRBV15; abundance: -; CDR3aa: CATSRDDRARAAFF
j_gene: TRBJ1-2; v_gene: TRBV6-5; abundance: -; CDR3aa: CASTATGPANYGYTF
j_gene: TRBJ1-2; v_gene: TRBV10-3; abundance: -; CDR3aa: CAISERGAQILYGYTF
j_gene: TRBJ2-5; v_gene: TRBV4-3; abundance: -; CDR3aa: CASSQDPRRDRDETQYF
j_gene: TRBJ1-2; v_gene: TRBV7-6; abundance: -; CDR3aa: CASSLALGGYTF
j_gene: TRBJ2-2; v_gene: TRBV2; abundance: -; CDR3aa: CASSDLLGKQGELFF
j_gene: TRBJ1-1; v_gene: TRBV19; abundance: few; CDR3aa: CASSPGHLNTEAFF
j_gene: TRBJ2-1; v_gene: TRBV4-2; abundance: few; CDR3aa: CASSHFQGGNEQFF
j_gene: TRBJ1-5; v_gene: TRBV15; abundance: -; CDR3aa: CATSRDRHTGPTNYSNQPQHF
j_gene: TRBJ2-2; v_gene: TRBV27; abundance: -; CDR3aa: CASSFRKETGELFF
j_gene: TRBJ1-1; v_gene: TRBV29-1; abundance: -; CDR3aa: CSVVTLTEAFF
j_gene: TRBJ2-2; v_gene: TRBV27; abundance: -; CDR3aa: CASSAGLAGATGELFF
j_gene: TRBJ1-2; v_gene: TRBV5-4; abundance: -; CDR3aa: CASSQDRGIPPYGYTF
j_gene: TRBJ1-5; v_gene: TRBV19; abundance: -; CDR3aa: CASKGVGTQLIGQPQHF
j_gene: TRBJ2-1; v_gene: TRBV18; abundance: -; CDR3aa: CASSPTGAAFNEQFF
j_gene: TRBJ2-2; v_gene: TRBV5-4; abundance: -; CDR3aa: CASSSKDTWTGELFF
j_gene: TRBJ2-7; v_gene: TRBV27; abundance: once; CDR3aa: CASSLRGEQYF
j_gene: TRBJ1-4; v_gene: TRBV11-2; abundance: -; CDR3aa: CASSYTDSTNEKLFF
j_gene: TRBJ1-2; v_gene: TRBV6-4; abundance: -; CDR3aa: CASSDSHYNYGYTF
j_gene: TRBJ2-3; v_gene: TRBV4-3; abundance: -; CDR3aa: CASSQLSGGGTDTQYF
j_gene: TRBJ1-2; v_gene: TRBV7-4; abundance: -; CDR3aa: CASSADSRGYTF
j_gene: TRBJ2-4; v_gene: TRBV15; abundance: -; CDR3aa: CATSNKWVLAGAKNIQYF
j_gene: TRBJ2-7; v_gene: TRBV7-2; abundance: -; CDR3aa: CASSLSIRDKTYEQYF
j_gene: TRBJ1-2; v_gene: TRBV5-1; abundance: once; CDR3aa: CASSRDRGRHHYGYTF
j_gene: TRBJ2-3; v_gene: TRBV7-3; abundance: -; CDR3aa: CASSPKTSGGPQESTDTQYF
j_gene: TRBJ2-7; v_gene: TRBV18; abundance: -; CDR3aa: CASSPAQGVYEQYF
j_gene: TRBJ2-2; v_gene: TRBV14; abundance: -; CDR3aa: CASSQDNLSSSRDTGELFF
j_gene: TRBJ2-2; v_gene: TRBV29-1; abundance: -; CDR3aa: CSVVYDGELFF
j_gene: TRBJ2-1; v_gene: TRBV10-1; abundance: -; CDR3aa: CASSPGTGGDEQFF
j_gene: TRBJ1-2; v_gene: TRBV28; abundance: -; CDR3aa: CASSLNPRHGYTF
j_gene: TRBJ1-6; v_gene: TRBV7-2; abundance: -; CDR3aa: CASSLSHGTGYYNSPLHF
j_gene: TRBJ1-3; v_gene: TRBV4-3; abundance: -; CDR3aa: CASSQLRGRDVNPGNTIYF
j_gene: TRBJ2-3; v_gene: TRBV27; abundance: -; CDR3aa: CASSLRATGSGTGAPSTDTQYF
j_gene: TRBJ2-1; v_gene: TRBV5-8; abundance: -; CDR3aa: CASSQEDLGQEQFF
j_gene: TRBJ2-6; v_gene: TRBV19; abundance: -; CDR3aa: CASSPLGGRIGANVLTF
j_gene: TRBJ1-5; v_gene: TRBV9; abundance: -; CDR3aa: CASSVGDRGQDQPQHF
j_gene: TRBJ1-1; v_gene: TRBV7-3; abundance: -; CDR3aa: CASSSSKHSNTEAFF
j_gene: TRBJ2-3; v_gene: TRBV11-1; abundance: once; CDR3aa: CASSLYANKQRTDTQYF
j_gene: TRBJ2-4; v_gene: TRBV5-1; abundance: -; CDR3aa: CASSWRTSGGDIQYF
j_gene: TRBJ2-3; v_gene: TRBV7-3; abundance: -; CDR3aa: CASSITGEEDTQYF
j_gene: TRBJ2-1; v_gene: TRBV15; abundance: once; CDR3aa: CATSRSGTSGDSSYNEQFF
j_gene: TRBJ1-2; v_gene: TRBV5-1; abundance: -; CDR3aa: CASSLEGLGQGRLHGYTF